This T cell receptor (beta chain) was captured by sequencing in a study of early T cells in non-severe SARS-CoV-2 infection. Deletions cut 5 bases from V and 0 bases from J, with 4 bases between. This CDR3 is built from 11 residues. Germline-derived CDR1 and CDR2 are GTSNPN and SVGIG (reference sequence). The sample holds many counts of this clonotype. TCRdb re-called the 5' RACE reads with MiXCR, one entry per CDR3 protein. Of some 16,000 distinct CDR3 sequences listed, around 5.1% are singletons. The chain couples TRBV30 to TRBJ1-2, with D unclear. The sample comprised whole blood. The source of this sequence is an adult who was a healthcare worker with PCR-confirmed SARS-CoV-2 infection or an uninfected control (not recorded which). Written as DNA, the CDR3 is TGTGCCTGGGGAACTAACTATGGCTACACCTTC. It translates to CAWGTNYGYTF. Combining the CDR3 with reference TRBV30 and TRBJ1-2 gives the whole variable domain SQTIHQWPATLVQPVGSPLSLECTVEGTSNPNLYWYRQAAGRGLQLLFYSVGIGQISSEVPQNLSASRPQDRQFILSSKKLLLSDSGFYLCAWGTNYGYTFGSGTRLTVV.